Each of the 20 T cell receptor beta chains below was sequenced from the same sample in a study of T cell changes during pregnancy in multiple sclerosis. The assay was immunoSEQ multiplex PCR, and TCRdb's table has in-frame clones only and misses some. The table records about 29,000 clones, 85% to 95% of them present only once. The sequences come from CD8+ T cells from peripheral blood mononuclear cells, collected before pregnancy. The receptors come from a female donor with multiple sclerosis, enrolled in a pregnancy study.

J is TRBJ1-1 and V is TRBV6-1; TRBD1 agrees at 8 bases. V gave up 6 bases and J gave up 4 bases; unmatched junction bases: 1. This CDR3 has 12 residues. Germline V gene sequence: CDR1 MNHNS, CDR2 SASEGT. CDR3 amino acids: CASRTGGTEAFF. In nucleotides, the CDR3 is TGTGCCAGCAGAACAGGGGGCACTGAAGCTTTCTTT.

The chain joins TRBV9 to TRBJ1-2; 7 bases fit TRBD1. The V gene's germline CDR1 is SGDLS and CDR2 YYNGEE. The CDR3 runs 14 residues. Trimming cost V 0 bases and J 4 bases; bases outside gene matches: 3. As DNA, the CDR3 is TGTGCCAGCAGCGTAGGAGGGGGCGTCTATGGCTACACCTTC. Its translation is CASSVGGGVYGYTF.

DNA of the CDR3: TGTGCCAGCAGCTTAGAGGCGGGCCTCTCGTATAATTCACCCCTCCACTTT. This translates into CASSLEAGLSYNSPLHF. The V call is TRBV11-2, the J call TRBJ1-6, with D unresolved. This CDR3 has 17 amino acids. CDR1 is SGHAT, CDR2 FQNNGV, per germline. Trimming cost V 0 bases and J 4 bases, with 13 bases left between them.

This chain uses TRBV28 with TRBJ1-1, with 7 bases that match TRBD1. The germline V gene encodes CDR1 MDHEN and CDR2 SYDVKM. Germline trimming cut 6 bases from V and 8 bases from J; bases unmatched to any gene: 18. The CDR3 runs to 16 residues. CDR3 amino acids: CASSYLHPDRVGEAFF. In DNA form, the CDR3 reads TGTGCCAGCAGCTACCTCCACCCCGACAGGGTGGGAGAAGCTTTCTTT.

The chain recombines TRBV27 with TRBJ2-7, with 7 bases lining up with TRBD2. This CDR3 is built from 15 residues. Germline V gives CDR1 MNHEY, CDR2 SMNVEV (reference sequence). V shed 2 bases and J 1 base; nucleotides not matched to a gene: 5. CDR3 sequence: CASSLGGGRSYEQYF. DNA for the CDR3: TGTGCCAGCAGTTTAGGCGGCGGGAGATCCTACGAGCAGTACTTC.

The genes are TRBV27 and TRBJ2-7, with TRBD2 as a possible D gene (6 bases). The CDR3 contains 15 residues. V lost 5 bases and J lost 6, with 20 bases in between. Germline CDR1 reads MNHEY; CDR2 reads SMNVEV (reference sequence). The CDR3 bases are TGTGCCAGCAGTCCAACGACAGTTGGAGGGGTCGAGCAGTACTTC. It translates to CASSPTTVGGVEQYF.

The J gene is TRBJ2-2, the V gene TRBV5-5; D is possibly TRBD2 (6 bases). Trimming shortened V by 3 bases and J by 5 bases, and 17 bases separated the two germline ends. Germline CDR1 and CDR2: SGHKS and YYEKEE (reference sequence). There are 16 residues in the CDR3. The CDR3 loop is CASSSRVSGGTGELFF. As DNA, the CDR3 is TGTGCCAGCAGCTCGAGAGTTTCTGGGGGGACCGGGGAGCTGTTTTTT.

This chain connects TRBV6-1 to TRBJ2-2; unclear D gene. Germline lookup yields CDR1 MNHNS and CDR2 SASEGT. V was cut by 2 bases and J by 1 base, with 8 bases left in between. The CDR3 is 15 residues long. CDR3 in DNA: TGTGCCAGCAGTGAATCGGCAGGGAACACCGGGGAGCTGTTTTTT. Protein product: CASSESAGNTGELFF.

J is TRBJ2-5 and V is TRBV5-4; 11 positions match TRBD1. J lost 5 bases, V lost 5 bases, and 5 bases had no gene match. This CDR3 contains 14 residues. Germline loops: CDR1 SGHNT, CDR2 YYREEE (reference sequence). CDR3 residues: CASRKDRGQETQYF. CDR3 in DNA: TGTGCCAGCAGGAAGGACAGGGGGCAGGAGACCCAGTACTTC.

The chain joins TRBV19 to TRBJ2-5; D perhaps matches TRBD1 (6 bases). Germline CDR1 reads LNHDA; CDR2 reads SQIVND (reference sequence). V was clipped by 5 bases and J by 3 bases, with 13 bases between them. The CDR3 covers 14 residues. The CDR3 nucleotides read TGTGCCAGTAGTCCCTGGGGGCCAAAAGAGACCCAGTACTTC. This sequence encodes CASSPWGPKETQYF.

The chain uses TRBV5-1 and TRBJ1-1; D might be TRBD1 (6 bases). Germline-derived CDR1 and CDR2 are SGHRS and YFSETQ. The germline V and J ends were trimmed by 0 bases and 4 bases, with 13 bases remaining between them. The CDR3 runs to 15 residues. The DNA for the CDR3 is TGCGCCAGCAGCTTGGAGGGGGATGGGGGCACTGAAGCTTTCTTT. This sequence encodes CASSLEGDGGTEAFF. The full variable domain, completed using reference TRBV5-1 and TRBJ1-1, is KAGVTQTPRYLIKTRGQQVTLSCSPISGHRSVSWYQQTPGQGLQFLFEYFSETQRNKGNFPGRFSGRQFSNSRSEMNVSTLELGDSALYLCASSLEGDGGTEAFFGQGTRLTVV.

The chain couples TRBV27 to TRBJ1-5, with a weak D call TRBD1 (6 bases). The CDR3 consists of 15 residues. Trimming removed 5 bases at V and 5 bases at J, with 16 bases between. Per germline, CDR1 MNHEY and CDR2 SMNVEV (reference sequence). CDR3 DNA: TGTGCCAGCAGTACCAGACAGGCTCCCCATCAGCCCCAGCATTTT. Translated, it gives CASSTRQAPHQPQHF.

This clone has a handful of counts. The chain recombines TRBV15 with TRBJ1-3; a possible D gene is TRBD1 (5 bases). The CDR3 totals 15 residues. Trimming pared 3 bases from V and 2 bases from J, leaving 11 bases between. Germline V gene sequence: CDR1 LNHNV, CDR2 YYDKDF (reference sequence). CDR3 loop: CATSSDRDPGNTIYF. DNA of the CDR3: TGTGCCACCAGCAGCGACAGAGACCCTGGAAACACCATATATTTT. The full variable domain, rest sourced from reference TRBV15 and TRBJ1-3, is DAMVIQNPRYQVTQFGKPVTLSCSQTLNHNVMYWYQQKSSQAPKLLFHYYDKDFNNEADTPDNFQSRRPNTSFCFLDIRSPGLGDTAMYLCATSSDRDPGNTIYFGEGSWLTVV.

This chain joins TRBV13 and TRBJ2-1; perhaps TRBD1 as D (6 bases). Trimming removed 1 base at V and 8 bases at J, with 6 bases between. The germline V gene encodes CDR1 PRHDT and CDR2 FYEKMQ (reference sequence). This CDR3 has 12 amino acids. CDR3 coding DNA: TGTGCCAGCAGCTTAGAGGGGGATGAGCAGTTCTTC. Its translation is CASSLEGDEQFF.

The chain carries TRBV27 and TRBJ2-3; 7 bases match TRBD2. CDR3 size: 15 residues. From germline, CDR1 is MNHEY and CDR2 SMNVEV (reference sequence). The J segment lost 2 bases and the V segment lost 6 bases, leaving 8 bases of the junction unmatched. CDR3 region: CASRAPSGYTDTQYF. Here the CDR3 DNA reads TGTGCCAGCAGGGCCCCTAGCGGATACACAGATACGCAGTATTTT.

CDR3 DNA: TGTGCCAGCAGCTTAGGACAGGGGAGTCAGCCCCAGCATTTT. Its protein product is CASSLGQGSQPQHF. This chain joins TRBV7-9 and TRBJ1-5, with 8 bases that match TRBD1. V shed 1 base and J 6 bases; nucleotides not matched to a gene: 2. CDR1 and CDR2 (germline): SEHNR, FQNEAQ (reference sequence). The CDR3 spans 14 residues.

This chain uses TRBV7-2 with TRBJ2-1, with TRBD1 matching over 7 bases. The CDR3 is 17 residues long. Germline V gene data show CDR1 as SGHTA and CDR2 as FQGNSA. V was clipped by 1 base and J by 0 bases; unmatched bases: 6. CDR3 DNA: TGTGCCAGCAGCTTAGAGGTGGACAGGATCTCCTACAATGAGCAGTTCTTC. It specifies CASSLEVDRISYNEQFF.

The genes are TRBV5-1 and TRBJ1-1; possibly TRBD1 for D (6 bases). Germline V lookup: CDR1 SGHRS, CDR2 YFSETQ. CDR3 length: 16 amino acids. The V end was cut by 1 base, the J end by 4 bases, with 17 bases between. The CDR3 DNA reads TGCGCCAGCAGCTTGACAGGGATTAGGACGGGCACTGAAGCTTTCTTT. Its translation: CASSLTGIRTGTEAFF.

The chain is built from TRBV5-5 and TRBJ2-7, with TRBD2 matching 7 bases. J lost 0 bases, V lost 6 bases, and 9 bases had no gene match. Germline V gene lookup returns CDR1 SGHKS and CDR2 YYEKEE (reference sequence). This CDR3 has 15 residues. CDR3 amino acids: CASNERDYFSYEQYF. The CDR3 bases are TGTGCCAGCAATGAACGGGACTACTTCTCCTACGAGCAGTACTTC.

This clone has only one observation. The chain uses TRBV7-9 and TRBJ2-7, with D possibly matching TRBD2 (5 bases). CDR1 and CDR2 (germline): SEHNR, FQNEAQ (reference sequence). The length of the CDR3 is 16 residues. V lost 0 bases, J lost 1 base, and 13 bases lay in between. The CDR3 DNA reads TGTGCCAGCAGCTTAGCGCCCGAGGGTCCATCCTACGAGCAGTACTTC. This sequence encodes CASSLAPEGPSYEQYF. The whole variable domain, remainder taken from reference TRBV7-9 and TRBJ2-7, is DTGVSQNPRHKITKRGQNVTFRCDPISEHNRLYWYRQTLGQGPEFLTYFQNEAQLEKSRLLSDRFSAERPKGSFSTLEIQRTEQGDSAMYLCASSLAPEGPSYEQYFGPGTRLTVT.